One and the same sample provided the 14 T cell receptor beta chains below, sequenced in a study of shared clonotypes between healthy human individuals. TCRdb's copy holds only in-frame clones and misses some; the assay was immunoSEQ multiplex PCR. The repertoire holds millions of clones, with approximately 95% as singletons. The sample comprised naive CD4+ T cells from PBMCs. Regarding subset: CD45RA+ positively selected. The receptor set was obtained from a man younger than 30 in good health. Some clones in this sample may be carry-over from other donors' samples.

V gene TRBV18 combines with J gene TRBJ2-7; 9 bases are a match to TRBD1. Germline V lookup: CDR1 KGHSH, CDR2 LQKENI. J gave up 2 bases and V 3 bases, and 5 bases lay outside the gene matches. The CDR3 has 15 residues. The CDR3 loop reads CASSPGQGSPYEQYF. In nucleotides, the CDR3 is TGTGCCAGCTCACCGGGACAGGGAAGTCCCTACGAGCAGTACTTC.

The CDR3 DNA is TGTGCCAGCAGAATGGACAGCACCAACTCTGGGGCCAACGTCCTGACTTTC. Amino acids: CASRMDSTNSGANVLTF. The J gene is TRBJ2-6, the V gene TRBV27; a possible D gene is TRBD1 (6 bases). The ends were cut back, 6 bases at V and 0 bases at J, with 15 bases in the middle. This CDR3 is 17 amino acids long. Germline loops: CDR1 MNHEY, CDR2 SMNVEV (reference sequence).

This clone was counted a few times. The CDR3 protein is CAWGFGQPQHF. Written as DNA, the CDR3 is TGTGCCTGGGGGTTTGGGCAGCCCCAGCATTTT. J is TRBJ1-5 and V is TRBV30; D uncertain. In germline, CDR1 is GTSNPN, CDR2 SVGIG (reference sequence). The CDR3 length is 11 residues. V lost 5 bases to trimming and J lost 7 bases, with 9 bases between them. The full variable domain, its missing parts supplied by reference TRBV30 and TRBJ1-5, is SQTIHQWPATLVQPVGSPLSLECTVEGTSNPNLYWYRQAAGRGLQLLFYSVGIGQISSEVPQNLSASRPQDRQFILSSKKLLLSDSGFYLCAWGFGQPQHFGDGTRLSIL.

This chain uses TRBV6-5 with TRBJ1-1; D remains ambiguous. Germline assignment: CDR1 MNHEY and CDR2 SVGAGI. This CDR3 is built from 14 residues. V dropped 6 bases and J dropped 2 bases, with 13 bases sitting between them. The CDR3 coding sequence is TGTGCCAGCAGAAAGATTGTAATTAACACTGAAGCTTTCTTT. Its translation is CASRKIVINTEAFF.

This clone appeared a few times. This chain links TRBV5-1 with TRBJ1-1; TRBD1 matches at 7 bases. Germline CDR1 and CDR2: SGHRS and YFSETQ. V was pared by 4 bases and J by 3 bases, with 3 bases of the junction left unmatched. This CDR3 has 13 residues. The DNA for the CDR3 is TGCGCCAGCAGCGAGGGGGCCTACACTGAAGCTTTCTTT. Translating gives CASSEGAYTEAFF.

V is TRBV5-4 and J is TRBJ2-6; maybe TRBD1 (6 bases). V lost 2 bases, J lost 0 bases, and 9 bases lay in between. Germline V gene data show CDR1 as SGHNT and CDR2 as YYREEE (reference sequence). The CDR3 consists of 16 residues. CDR3 protein: CASSLGGISGANVLTF. The CDR3 nucleotides read TGTGCCAGCAGCTTAGGGGGTATCTCTGGGGCCAACGTCCTGACTTTC.

This sequence joins TRBV30 and TRBJ1-6; TRBD1 aligns across 10 bases. With V trimmed by 3 bases and J by 7 bases, 6 bases remained unmatched. Looked up from germline, CDR1 is GTSNPN and CDR2 is SVGIG (reference sequence). The length of the CDR3 is 15 residues. The CDR3 nucleotides are TGTGCCTGGAGATTCCGGGACAGGGGCAATTCACCCCTCCACTTT. It specifies CAWRFRDRGNSPLHF. Variable domain in full (rest from reference TRBV30 and TRBJ1-6): SQTIHQWPATLVQPVGSPLSLECTVEGTSNPNLYWYRQAAGRGLQLLFYSVGIGQISSEVPQNLSASRPQDRQFILSSKKLLLSDSGFYLCAWRFRDRGNSPLHFGNGTRLTVT.

The rearrangement joins TRBV6-6 to TRBJ1-1, with D possibly TRBD1 on 5 matching bases. The V gene's germline CDR1 is MNHNY and CDR2 SVGAGI (reference sequence). V lost 5 bases, J lost 1 base, and 11 bases lay in between. There are 14 residues in the CDR3. This CDR3 is CASSVLGGNTEAFF. DNA of the CDR3: TGTGCCAGCAGTGTCCTGGGGGGGAACACTGAAGCTTTCTTT.

Notes on this clone: This sample includes further DNA sequences coding for the same CDR3. The chain combines TRBV5-1 with TRBJ2-3; D remains unclear. Germline V gives CDR1 SGHRS, CDR2 YFSETQ. CDR3 length: 15 residues. With 3 bases removed from V and 0 bases from J, the gap between germline ends came to 11 bases. CDR3 sequence reads: CASSSRRPSTDTQYF. The CDR3 bases are TGCGCCAGCAGCTCGCGCCGGCCTAGCACAGATACGCAGTATTTT.

In this sample, this clone turned up once. For the CDR3, the DNA is TGCGCCAGCAGCTTGGAGGCAGGGGAGGATGGCTACACCTTC. Translating gives CASSLEAGEDGYTF. V and J are TRBV5-1 and TRBJ1-2, with D perhaps matching TRBD1 (6 bases). The ends were cut back, 0 bases at V and 6 bases at J, with 12 bases in the middle. This CDR3 is built from 14 residues. CDR1 and CDR2 (germline): SGHRS, YFSETQ.

The rearrangement links TRBV4-2 to TRBJ2-2; a possible D gene is TRBD1 (5 bases). Germline V lookup: CDR1 LGHNA, CDR2 YNFKEQ. The CDR3 is made up of 16 amino acids. Trimming removed 0 bases from V and 2 bases from J, with 10 bases in between. The CDR3 here is CASSQEGWGNTGELFF. CDR3 bases: TGTGCCAGCAGCCAAGAGGGTTGGGGCAACACCGGGGAGCTGTTTTTT.

This clone occurred once. This chain connects TRBV28 to TRBJ1-5; D is undetermined. The germline gives CDR1 MDHEN, CDR2 SYDVKM. This CDR3 is built from 13 residues. Trimming pared 4 bases from V and 9 bases from J, leaving 13 bases between. CDR3 in DNA: TGTGCCAGCAGTTGGCCAGACGTCAGGCCCCAGCATTTT. Amino acids: CASSWPDVRPQHF.

The chain recombines TRBV21-1 with TRBJ2-1. TRBV21-1 is assigned pseudogene status. The CDR3 loop spans 15 amino acids. The CDR3 reads CASSKFPTCYNEQFF. For the CDR3, the DNA is TGTGCCAGCAGCAAATTCCCGACCTGCTACAATGAGCAGTTCTTC.

The J gene is TRBJ2-7, the V gene TRBV19; 10 bases are a match to TRBD1. The CDR3 length is 14 residues. Germline V lookup: CDR1 LNHDA, CDR2 SQIVND (reference sequence). V gave up 5 bases and J gave up 4 bases; unmatched junction bases: 5. CDR3 DNA sequence: TGTGCCAGTAGTGTCCGACAGGGGGCTTACGAGCAGTACTTC. It specifies CASSVRQGAYEQYF.